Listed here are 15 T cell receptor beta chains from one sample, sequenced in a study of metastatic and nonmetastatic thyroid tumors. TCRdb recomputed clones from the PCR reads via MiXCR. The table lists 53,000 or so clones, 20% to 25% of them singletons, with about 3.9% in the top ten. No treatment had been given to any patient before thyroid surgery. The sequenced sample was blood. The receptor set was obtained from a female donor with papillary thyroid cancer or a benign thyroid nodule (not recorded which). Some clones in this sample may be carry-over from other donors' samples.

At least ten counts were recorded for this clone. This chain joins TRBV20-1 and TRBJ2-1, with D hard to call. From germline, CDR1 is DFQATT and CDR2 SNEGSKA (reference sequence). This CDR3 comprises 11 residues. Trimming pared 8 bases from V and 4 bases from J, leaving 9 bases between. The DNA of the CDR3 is TGCAGTAGCATGGGGTACAATGAGCAGTTCTTC. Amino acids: CSSMGYNEQFF.

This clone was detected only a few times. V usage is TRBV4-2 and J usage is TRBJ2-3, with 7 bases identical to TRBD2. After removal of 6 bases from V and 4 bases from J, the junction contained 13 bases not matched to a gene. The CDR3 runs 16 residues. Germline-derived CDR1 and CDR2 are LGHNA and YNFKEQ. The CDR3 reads CASRRTGGSFPDTQYF. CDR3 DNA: TGTGCCAGCAGGCGGACTGGCGGGAGCTTCCCAGATACGCAGTATTTT.

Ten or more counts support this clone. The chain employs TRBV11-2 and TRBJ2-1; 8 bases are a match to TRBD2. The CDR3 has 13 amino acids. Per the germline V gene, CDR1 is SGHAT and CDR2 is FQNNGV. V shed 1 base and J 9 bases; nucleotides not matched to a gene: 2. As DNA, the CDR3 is TGTGCCAGCAGCTTAGGAACTAGCGGTGAGCAGTTCTTC. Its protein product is CASSLGTSGEQFF.

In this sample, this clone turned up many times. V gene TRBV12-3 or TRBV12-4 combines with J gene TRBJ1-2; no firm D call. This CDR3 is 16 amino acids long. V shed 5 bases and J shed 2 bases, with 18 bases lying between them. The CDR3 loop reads CASSVGSFSLNYGYTF. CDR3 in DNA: TGTGCCAGCAGTGTCGGGTCTTTTTCACTAAACTATGGCTACACCTTC.

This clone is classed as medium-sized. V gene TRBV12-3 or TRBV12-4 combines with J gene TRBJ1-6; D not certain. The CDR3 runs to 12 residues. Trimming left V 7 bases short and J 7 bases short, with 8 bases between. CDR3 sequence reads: CASTIQNSPLHF. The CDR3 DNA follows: TGTGCCAGCACCATACAGAATTCACCCCTCCACTTT.

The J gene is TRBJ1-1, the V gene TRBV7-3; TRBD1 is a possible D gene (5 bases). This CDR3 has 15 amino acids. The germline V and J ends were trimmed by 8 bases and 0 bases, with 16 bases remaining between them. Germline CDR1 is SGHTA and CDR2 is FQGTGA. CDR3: CASRSPGAMNTEAFF. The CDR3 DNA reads TGTGCCAGCCGCTCACCCGGGGCCATGAACACTGAAGCTTTCTTT.

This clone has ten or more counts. The CDR3 DNA sequence: TGTGCCAGCAGCGGAGCCCCCCGACAGGGGAGAATAACGAGGACTGAAGCTTTCTTT. This translates into CASSGAPRQGRITRTEAFF. The chain joins TRBV9 to TRBJ1-1; the match to TRBD1 covers 8 bases. The CDR3 length is 19 residues. V shed 3 bases and J 5 bases; nucleotides not matched to a gene: 21. CDR1 and CDR2 (germline): SGDLS, YYNGEE.

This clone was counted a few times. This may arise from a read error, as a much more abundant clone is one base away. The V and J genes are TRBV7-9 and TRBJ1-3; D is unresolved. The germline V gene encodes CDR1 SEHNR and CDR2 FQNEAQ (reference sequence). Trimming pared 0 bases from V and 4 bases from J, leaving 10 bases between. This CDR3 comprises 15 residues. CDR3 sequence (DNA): TGTGCCAGCAGCTTAGCGATGGCATGGGGAAACACCATATATTTT. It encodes CASSLAMAWGNTIYF.

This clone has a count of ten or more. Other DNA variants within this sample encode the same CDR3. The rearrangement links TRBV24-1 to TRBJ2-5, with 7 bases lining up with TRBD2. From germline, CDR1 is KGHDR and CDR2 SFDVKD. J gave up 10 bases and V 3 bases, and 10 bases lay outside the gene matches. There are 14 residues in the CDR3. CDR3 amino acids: CATSDTSGGRGQYF. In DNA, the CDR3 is TGTGCCACCAGTGATACCTCCGGGGGGAGGGGCCAGTACTTC.

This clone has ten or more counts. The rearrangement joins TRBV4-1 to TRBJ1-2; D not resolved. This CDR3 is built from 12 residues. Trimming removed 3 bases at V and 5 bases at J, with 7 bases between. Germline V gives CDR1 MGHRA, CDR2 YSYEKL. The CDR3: CASSQLGYGYTF. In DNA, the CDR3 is TGCGCCAGCAGCCAGCTTGGATATGGCTACACCTTC.

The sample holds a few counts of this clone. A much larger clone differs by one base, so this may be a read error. As DNA, the CDR3 is TGTGCCAGCAGCTTTGGGACACTTCTGTACGAGCAGTACTTC. Protein: CASSFGTLLYEQYF. This sequence joins TRBV5-6 and TRBJ2-7, with a weak D call TRBD1 (6 bases). V was clipped by 2 bases and J by 4 bases, with 13 bases between them. The CDR3 covers 14 residues. Germline CDR1 SGHDT, CDR2 YYEEEE.

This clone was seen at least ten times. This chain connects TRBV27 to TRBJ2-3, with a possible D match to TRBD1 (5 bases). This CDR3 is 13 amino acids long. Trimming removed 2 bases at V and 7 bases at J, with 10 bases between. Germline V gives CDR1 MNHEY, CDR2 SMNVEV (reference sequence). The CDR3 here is CASSLDSFYTQYF. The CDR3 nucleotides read TGTGCCAGCAGTTTAGACAGCTTTTATACGCAGTATTTT.

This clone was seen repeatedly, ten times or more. The CDR3 DNA reads TGCGCCAGCAGTGCTGTTAGCTACGAGCAGTACTTC. It specifies CASSAVSYEQYF. V usage is TRBV10-2 and J usage is TRBJ2-7; D unclear. The V gene's germline CDR1 is WSHSY and CDR2 SAAADI. The CDR3 length is 12 residues. Trimming took off 4 bases at V and 3 bases at J, with 7 bases between the two ends.

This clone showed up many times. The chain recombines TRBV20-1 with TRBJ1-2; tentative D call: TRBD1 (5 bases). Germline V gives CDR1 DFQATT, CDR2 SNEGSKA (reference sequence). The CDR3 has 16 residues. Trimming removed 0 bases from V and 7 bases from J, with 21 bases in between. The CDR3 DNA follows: TGCAGTGCTAGAGATGCGCAGGTCGGGGCCCCTAGTGGCTACACCTTC. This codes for CSARDAQVGAPSGYTF.

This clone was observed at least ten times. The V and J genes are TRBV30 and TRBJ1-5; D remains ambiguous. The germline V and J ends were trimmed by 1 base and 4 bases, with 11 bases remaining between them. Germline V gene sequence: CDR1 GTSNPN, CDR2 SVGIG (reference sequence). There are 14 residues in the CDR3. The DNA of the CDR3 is TGTGCCTGGAGTGGACAAAGTGGGAATCAGCCCCAGCATTTT. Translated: CAWSGQSGNQPQHF.